This T cell receptor beta chain derives from a study of metastatic and nonmetastatic thyroid tumors. Trimming shortened V by 5 bases and J by 6 bases, and 14 bases separated the two germline ends. Germline V gives CDR1 LNHDA, CDR2 SQIVND (reference sequence). This CDR3 region has 14 residues. All patients reached thyroid surgery having received no treatment beforehand. Through MiXCR, TCRdb re-clonotyped the PCR reads. The sample contains over 30,000 clones, around 16% of which appear only once. This clone was counted ten times or more. The rearrangement links TRBV19 to TRBJ2-4; maybe TRBD1 (5 bases). The sequenced sample consisted of blood. This TCR came from a male donor with papillary thyroid cancer or a benign thyroid nodule (not recorded which). Some clones in this sample may be carry-over from other donors' samples. The CDR3 coding sequence is TGTGCCAGTAGTGCCCGAACCCAGGGAAACATTCAGTACTTC. This translates into CASSARTQGNIQYF.